A selection of T cell receptor beta chains follows, all from one sample in a study of blood T cell repertoires in COVID-19. Libraries were prepared by immunoSEQ multiplex PCR; TCRdb keeps only in-frame clonotypes and omits some of them. The sample includes 400,000 to 500,000 clones, roughly 90% of them seen just once. Sample: peripheral blood. These receptors all come from a woman aged 25-40 years with active or convalescent COVID-19. The CDR3 runs from the conserved cysteine through the conserved F or W.

v_call cdr3_aa
TRBV3-1/TRBV3-2 CASSHTADRDEAFF
TRBV10-2 CASSSQGYDTQYF
TRBV13 CASSRLMGLATRYEQYF
TRBV11-2 CASSLDRQSNQPQHF
TRBV19 CASSIGGQNTEAFF
TRBV5-8 CASKGIGTEAFF
TRBV2 CASSETSNYGYTF
TRBV4-1 CASSQFGTPSGANVLTF
TRBV24-1 CATSDSSSGRANSWNEQFF
TRBV18 CASSPTAAATYNEQFF
TRBV27 CASSPGQGGTEAFF
TRBV5-1 CASSLGQGGYGYTF
TRBV5-6 CASSLFLAGVPQYF
TRBV5-5 CASSFDGQGAGSPLHF
TRBV19 CASNADSSYQPQHF
TRBV6-1 CASSEAFGRPGGYTF
TRBV12-3/TRBV12-4 CASSLGATYGYTF
TRBV11-2 CASSLRGDRVISEQYF
TRBV29-1 CSVEGLAGAGEQFF
TRBV6-5 CASSYYRSLGSPLHF
TRBV29-1 CSVQSPDSHYEQYF
TRBV7-9 CASSLAPLAGAAEQFF